The T cell receptor beta chain under discussion was sequenced for a study of blood T cell repertoires in COVID-19. Unmatched junction bases numbered 5, after V lost 1 base and J lost 3 bases. Germline V lookup: CDR1 SGHTA, CDR2 FQGNSA. The length of the CDR3 is 15 residues. Sequenced by immunoSEQ multiplex PCR; TCRdb stores in-frame clones only, minus some. Among 150,000 or so clones listed, over 75% were seen once. Sequenced material: peripheral blood. This TCR came from a human donor in a cohort sampled during active COVID-19. The chain joins TRBV7-2 to TRBJ1-2; TRBD1 aligns across 7 bases. As DNA, the CDR3 is TGTGCCAGCAGCTTAGGCCAGGGGGGAGACTATGGCTACACCTTC. This codes for CASSLGQGGDYGYTF.